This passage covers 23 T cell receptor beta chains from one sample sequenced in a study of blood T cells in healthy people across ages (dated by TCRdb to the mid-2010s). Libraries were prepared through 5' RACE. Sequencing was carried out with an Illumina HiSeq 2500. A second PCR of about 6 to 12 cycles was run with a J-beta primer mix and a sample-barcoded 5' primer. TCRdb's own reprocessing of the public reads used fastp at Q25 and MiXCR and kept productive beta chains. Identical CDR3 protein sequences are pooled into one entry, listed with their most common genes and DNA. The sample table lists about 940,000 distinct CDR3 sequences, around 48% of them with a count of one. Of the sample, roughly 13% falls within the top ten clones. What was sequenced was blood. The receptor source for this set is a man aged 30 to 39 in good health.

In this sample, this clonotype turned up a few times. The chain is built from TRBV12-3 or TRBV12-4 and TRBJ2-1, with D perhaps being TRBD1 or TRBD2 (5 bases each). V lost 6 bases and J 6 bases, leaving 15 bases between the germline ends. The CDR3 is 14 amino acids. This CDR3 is CASSTKAGGNEQFF. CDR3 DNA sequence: TGTGCCAGCAGCACTAAAGCTGGGGGCAATGAGCAGTTCTTC.

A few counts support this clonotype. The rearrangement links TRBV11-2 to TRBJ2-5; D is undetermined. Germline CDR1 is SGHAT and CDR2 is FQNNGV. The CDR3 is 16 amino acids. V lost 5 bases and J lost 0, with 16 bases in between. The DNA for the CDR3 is TGTGCCAGCAGCATTGATACGGACGCTGACCAAGAGACCCAGTACTTC. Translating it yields CASSIDTDADQETQYF.

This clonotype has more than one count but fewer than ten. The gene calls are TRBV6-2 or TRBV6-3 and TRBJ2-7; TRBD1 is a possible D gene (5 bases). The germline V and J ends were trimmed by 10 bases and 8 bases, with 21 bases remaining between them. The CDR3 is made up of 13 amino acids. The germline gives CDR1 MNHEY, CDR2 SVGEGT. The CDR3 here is CATSRGRATQQYF. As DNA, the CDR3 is TGTGCCACCTCTAGGGGTAGAGCTACGCAGCAGTACTTC.

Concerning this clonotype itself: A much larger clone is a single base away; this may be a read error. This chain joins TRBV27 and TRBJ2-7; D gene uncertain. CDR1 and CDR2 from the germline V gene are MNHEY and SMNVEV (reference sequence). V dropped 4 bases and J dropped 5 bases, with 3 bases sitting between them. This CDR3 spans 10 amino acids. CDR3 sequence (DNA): TGTGCCAGCAGTTCCGACGAGCAGTACTTC. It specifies CASSSDEQYF.

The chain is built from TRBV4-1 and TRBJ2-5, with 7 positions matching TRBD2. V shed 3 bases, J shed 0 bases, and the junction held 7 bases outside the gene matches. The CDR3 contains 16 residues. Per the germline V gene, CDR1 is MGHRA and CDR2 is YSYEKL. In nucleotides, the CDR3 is TGCGCCAGCAGCCAGAGGTACCTAGCGGACCAAGAGACCCAGTACTTC. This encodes CASSQRYLADQETQYF.

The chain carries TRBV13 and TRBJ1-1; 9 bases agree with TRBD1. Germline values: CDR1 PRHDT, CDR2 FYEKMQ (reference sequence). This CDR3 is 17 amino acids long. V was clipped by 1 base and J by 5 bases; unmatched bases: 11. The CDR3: CASSLARGQGRKTEAFF. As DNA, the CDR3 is TGTGCCAGCAGCTTAGCGCGGGGACAGGGAAGGAAGACTGAAGCTTTCTTT.

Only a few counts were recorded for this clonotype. Here the CDR3 DNA reads TGTGCCAGCACCCTCGACAATCAGCCCCAGCATTTT. Amino acid sequence: CASTLDNQPQHF. The chain has TRBV12-3 or TRBV12-4 and TRBJ1-5; D not certain. V was trimmed by 7 bases and J by 3 bases, leaving 7 bases between them. The CDR3 spans 12 residues.

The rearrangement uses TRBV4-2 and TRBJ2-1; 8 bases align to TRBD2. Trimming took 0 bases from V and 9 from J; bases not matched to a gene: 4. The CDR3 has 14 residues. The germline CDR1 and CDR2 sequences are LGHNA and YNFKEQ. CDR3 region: CASSQERAGAEQFF. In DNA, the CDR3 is TGTGCCAGCAGCCAAGAGAGAGCGGGGGCTGAGCAGTTCTTC.

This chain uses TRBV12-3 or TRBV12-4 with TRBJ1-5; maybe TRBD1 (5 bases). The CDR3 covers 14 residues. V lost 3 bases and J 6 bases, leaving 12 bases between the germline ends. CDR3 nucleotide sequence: TGTGCCAGCAGTTTCCGTCAGGGACCTCAGCCCCAGCATTTT. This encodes CASSFRQGPQPQHF.

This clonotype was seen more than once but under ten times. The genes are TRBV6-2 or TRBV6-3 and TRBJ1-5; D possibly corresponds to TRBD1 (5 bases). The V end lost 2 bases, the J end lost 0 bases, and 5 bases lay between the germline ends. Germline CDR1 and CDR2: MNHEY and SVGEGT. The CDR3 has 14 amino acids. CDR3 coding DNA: TGTGCCAGCAGTTACGGGGCTAGCAATCAGCCCCAGCATTTT. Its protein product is CASSYGASNQPQHF.

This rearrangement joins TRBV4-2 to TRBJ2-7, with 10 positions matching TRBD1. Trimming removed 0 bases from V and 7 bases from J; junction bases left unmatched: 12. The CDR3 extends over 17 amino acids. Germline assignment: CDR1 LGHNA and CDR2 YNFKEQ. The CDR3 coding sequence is TGTGCCAGCAGCCAAGATAGGGGAGGGACAGGGGTCAATGAGCAGTACTTC. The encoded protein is CASSQDRGGTGVNEQYF.

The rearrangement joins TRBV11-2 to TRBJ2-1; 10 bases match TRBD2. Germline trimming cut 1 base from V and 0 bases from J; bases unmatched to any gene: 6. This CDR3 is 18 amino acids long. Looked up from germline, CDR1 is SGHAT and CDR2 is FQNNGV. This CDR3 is CASSLVMSSGGSYNEQFF. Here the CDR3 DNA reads TGTGCCAGCAGCTTAGTAATGTCTAGCGGGGGCTCCTACAATGAGCAGTTCTTC.

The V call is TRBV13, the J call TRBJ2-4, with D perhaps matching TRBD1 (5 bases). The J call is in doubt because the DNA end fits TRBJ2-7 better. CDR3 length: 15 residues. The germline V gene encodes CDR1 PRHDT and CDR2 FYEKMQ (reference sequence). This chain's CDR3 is CASSTGQGVRYEQYF. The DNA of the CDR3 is TGTGCCAGCAGCACAGGACAAGGGGTTCGGTACGAGCAGTACTTC.

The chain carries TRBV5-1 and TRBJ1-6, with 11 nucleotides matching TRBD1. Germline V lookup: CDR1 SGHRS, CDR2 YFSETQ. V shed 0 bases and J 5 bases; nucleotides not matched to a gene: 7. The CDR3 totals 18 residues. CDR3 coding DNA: TGCGCCAGCAGCTTGGAGGACAGGGGGCTATCGAATAATTCACCCCTCCACTTT. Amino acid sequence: CASSLEDRGLSNNSPLHF.

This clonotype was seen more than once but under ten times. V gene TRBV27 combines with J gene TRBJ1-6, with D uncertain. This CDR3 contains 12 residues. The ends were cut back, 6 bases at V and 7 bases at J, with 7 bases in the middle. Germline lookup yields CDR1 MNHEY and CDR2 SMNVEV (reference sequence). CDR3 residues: CASRLTNSPLHF. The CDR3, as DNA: TGTGCCAGCAGGCTGACAAATTCACCCCTCCACTTT.

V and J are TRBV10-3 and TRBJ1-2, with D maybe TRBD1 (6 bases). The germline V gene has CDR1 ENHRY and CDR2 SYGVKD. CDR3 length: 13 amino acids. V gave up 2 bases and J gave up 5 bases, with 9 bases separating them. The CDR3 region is CAISEERGYGYTF. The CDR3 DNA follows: TGTGCCATCAGTGAGGAAAGGGGGTATGGCTACACCTTC.

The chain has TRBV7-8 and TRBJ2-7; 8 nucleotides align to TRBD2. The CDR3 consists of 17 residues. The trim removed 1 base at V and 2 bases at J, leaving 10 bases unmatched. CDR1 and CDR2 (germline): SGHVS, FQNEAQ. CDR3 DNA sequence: TGTGCCAGCAGCTTAGTTACCGGGGGGGCCTCACCCTACGAGCAGTACTTC. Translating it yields CASSLVTGGASPYEQYF.

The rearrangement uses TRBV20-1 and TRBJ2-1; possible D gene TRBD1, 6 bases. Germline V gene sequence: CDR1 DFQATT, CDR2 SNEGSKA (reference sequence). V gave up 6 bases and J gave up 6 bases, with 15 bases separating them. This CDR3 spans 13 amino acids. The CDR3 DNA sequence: TGCAGTGCGCCGGGACATCGCGTCAATGAGCAGTTCTTC. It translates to CSAPGHRVNEQFF.

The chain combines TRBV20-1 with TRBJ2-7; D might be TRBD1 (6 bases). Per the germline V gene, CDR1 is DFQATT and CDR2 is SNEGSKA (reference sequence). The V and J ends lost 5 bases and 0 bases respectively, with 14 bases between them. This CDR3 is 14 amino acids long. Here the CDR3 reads CSARTTGLSYEQYF. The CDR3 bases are TGCAGTGCTCGAACGACAGGCCTCTCCTACGAGCAGTACTTC.

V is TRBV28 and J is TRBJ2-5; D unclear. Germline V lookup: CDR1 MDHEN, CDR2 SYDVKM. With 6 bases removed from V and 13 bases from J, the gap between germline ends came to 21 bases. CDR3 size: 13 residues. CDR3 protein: CASSPNSQTLGYF. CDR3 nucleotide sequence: TGTGCCAGCAGCCCAAACAGCCAAACCCTAGGGTACTTC.

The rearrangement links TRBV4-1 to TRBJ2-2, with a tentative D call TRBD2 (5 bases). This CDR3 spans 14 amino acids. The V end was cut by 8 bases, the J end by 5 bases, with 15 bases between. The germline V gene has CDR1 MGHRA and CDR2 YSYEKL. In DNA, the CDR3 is TGCGCCAGCCGCGCCGGGGAAGGTACCGGGGAGCTGTTTTTT. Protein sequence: CASRAGEGTGELFF.

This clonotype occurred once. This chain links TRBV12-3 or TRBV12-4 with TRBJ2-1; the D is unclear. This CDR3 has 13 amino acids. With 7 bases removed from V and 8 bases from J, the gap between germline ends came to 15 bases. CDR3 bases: TGTGCCAGCATCCTACATGGCTCCGATGAGCAGTTCTTC. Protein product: CASILHGSDEQFF.

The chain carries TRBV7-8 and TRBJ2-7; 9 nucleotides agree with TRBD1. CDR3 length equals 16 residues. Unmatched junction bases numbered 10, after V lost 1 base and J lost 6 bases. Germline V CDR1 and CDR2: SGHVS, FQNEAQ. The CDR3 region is CASSLVGGTGSREQYF. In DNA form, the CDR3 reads TGTGCCAGCAGCTTAGTTGGGGGGACAGGGTCGCGCGAGCAGTACTTC.